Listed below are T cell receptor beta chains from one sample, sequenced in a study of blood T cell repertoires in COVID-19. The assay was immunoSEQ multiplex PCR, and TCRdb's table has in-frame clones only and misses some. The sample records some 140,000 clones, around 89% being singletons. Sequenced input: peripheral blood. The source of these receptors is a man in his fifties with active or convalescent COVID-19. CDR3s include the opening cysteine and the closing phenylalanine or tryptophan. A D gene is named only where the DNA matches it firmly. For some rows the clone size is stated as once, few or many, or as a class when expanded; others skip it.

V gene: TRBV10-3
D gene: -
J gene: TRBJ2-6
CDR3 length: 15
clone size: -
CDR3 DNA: TGTGCCGTCTACAATACAGGGTCTGGGGCCAACGTCCTGACTTTC
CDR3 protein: CAVYNTGSGANVLTF

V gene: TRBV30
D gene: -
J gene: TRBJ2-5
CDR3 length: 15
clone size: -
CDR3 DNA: TGTGCCTGGAGTGTAGACAGGCGGTACCAAGAGACCCAGTACTTC
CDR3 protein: CAWSVDRRYQETQYF

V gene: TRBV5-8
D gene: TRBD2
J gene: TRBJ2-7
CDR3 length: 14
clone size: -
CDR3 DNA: TGTGCCAGCAGCTTGATGCGGGAGACCTACGAGCAGTACTTC
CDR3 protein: CASSLMRETYEQYF

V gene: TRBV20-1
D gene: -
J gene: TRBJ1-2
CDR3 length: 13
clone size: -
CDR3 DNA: TGCAGTGCTAGTGCCAGGTCAAACTATGGCTACACCTTC
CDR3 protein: CSASARSNYGYTF

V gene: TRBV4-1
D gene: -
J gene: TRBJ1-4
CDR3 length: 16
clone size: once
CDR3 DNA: TGCGCCAGCAGCCAAGATCGGCAGGGCCATGATGAAAAACTGTTTTTT
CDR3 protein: CASSQDRQGHDEKLFF

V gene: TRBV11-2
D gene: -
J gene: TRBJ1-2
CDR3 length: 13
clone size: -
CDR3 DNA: TGTGCCAGCAGCTTAGACAGGGACTATGGCTACACCTTC
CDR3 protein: CASSLDRDYGYTF

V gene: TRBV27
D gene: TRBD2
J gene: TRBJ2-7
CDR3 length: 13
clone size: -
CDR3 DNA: TGTGCCAGCTCAATTCGGACTAGCGGCGAGCAGTACTTC
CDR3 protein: CASSIRTSGEQYF

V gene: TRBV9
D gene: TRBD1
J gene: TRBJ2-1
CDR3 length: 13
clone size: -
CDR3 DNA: TGTGCCAGCAGCGCGACAGGGGGCTATGAGCAGTTCTTC
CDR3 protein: CASSATGGYEQFF

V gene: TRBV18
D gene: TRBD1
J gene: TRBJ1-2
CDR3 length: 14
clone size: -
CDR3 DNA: TGTGCCAGCGCAGAATTTGACAGGGGGTATAGCTACACCTTC
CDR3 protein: CASAEFDRGYSYTF

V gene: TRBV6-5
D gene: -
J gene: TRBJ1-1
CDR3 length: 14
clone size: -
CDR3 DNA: TGTGCCAGCAGGGGAGTGGGGGCAAACACTGAAGCTTTCTTT
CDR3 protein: CASRGVGANTEAFF

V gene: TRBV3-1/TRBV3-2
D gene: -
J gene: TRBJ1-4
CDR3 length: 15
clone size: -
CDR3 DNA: TGTGCCAGCACGGGGGGTCCCGCAACTAATGAAAAACTGTTTTTT
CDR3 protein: CASTGGPATNEKLFF

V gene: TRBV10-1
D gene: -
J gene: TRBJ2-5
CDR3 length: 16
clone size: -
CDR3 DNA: TGCGCCAGCAGTGAGTTTGGCAGGGGTGAACAAGAGACCCAGTACTTC
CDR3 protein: CASSEFGRGEQETQYF

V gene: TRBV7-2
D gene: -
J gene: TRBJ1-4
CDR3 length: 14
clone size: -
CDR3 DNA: TGTGCCAGCACGAGCAGGGCCCCCAATGAAAAACTGTTTTTT
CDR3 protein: CASTSRAPNEKLFF

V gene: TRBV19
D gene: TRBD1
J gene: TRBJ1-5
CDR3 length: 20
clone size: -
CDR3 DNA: TGTGCCAGTAGTCCGGATGGAAAGACAGGGGGGGACTATAGCAATCAGCCCCAGCATTTT
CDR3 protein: CASSPDGKTGGDYSNQPQHF

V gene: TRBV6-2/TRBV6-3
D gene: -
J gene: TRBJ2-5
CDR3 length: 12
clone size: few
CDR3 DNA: TGTGCCAGCAGTTTCTTCCAAGAGACCCAGTACTTC
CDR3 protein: CASSFFQETQYF

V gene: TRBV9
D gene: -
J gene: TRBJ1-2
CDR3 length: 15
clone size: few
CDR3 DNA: TGTGCCAGCAGCGTAGTTCCGGAGACTAACTATGGCTACACCTTC
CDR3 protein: CASSVVPETNYGYTF

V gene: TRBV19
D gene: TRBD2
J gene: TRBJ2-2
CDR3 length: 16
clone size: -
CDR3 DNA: TGTGCCGCGGCTCCGGGACTAGCGGTGAACACCGGGGAGCTGTTTTTT
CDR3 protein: CAAAPGLAVNTGELFF

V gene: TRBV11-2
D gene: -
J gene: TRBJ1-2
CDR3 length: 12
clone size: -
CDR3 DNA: TGTGCCAGCAGCGCATCCTACTTTGGCTACACCTTC
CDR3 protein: CASSASYFGYTF

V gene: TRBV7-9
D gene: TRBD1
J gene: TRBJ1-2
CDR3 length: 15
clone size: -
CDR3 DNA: TGTGCCAGCAGCTTCCCCGGAAGGACAGGGGATGGCTACACCTTC
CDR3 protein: CASSFPGRTGDGYTF

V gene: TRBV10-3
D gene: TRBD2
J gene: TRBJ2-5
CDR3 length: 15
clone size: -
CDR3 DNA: TGTGCCATCAGAGGGACTAGCGGAAGAGAAGTTGCCCAGTACTTC
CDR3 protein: CAIRGTSGREVAQYF

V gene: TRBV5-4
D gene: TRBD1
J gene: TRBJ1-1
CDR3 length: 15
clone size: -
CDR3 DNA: TGTGCCAGCAGCGTGGATGCAGGGGGTCTCACTGAAGCTTTCTTT
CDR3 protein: CASSVDAGGLTEAFF

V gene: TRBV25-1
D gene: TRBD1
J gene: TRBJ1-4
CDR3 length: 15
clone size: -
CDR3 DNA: TGTGCCAGCAGTGCATCCGGACAGGGTCTCGAAAAACTGTTTTTT
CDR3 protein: CASSASGQGLEKLFF

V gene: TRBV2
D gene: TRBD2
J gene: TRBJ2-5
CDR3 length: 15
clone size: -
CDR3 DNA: TGTGCCAGCAGTGAAGTTAGCGGGAGGGAAGAGACCCAGTACTTC
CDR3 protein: CASSEVSGREETQYF

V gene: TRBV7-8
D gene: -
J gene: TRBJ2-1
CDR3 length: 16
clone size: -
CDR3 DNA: TGTGCCAGCAGCTTAGTAGTTCCCTTTTCCTACAATGAGCAGTTCTTC
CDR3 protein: CASSLVVPFSYNEQFF

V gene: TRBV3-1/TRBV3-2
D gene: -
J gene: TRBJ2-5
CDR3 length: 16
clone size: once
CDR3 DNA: TGTGCCAGCAGCCAAGTATACAAATCCGCAGGAGAGACCCAGTACTTC
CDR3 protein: CASSQVYKSAGETQYF

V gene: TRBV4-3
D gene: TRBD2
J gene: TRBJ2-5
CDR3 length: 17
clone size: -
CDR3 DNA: TGCGCCAGCAGCCAGGGAGGAGCGGGGGGGCCCCAAGAGACCCAGTACTTC
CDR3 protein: CASSQGGAGGPQETQYF

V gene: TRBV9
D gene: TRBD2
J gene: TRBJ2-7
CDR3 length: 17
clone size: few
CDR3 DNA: TGTGCCAGCAGCGTAGGAACTAGCGGGGGGACGGCCGTCGAGCAGTACTTC
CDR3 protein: CASSVGTSGGTAVEQYF

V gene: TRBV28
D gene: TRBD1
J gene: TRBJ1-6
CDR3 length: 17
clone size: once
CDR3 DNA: TGTGCCAGCAGGGAAGGGGACAGGGGACTTTTTAATTCACCCCTCCACTTT
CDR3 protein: CASREGDRGLFNSPLHF

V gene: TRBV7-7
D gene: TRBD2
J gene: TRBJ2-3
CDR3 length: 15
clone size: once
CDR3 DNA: TGTGCCAGCAGCGCCGGGACTAGCGGGGCAGATACGCAGTATTTT
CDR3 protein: CASSAGTSGADTQYF

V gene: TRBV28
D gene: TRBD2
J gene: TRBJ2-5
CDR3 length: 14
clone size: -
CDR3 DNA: TGTGCCAGCAAAAACACGGGAGGTCGAGAGACCCAGTACTTC
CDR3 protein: CASKNTGGRETQYF

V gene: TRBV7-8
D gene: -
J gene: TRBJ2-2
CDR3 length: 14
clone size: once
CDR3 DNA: TGTGCCAGCAGCGGACCAGGGGTTACCGGGGAGCTGTTTTTT
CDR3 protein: CASSGPGVTGELFF

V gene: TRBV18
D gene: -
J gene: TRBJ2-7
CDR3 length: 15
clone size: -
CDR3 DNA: TGTGCCAGCTCGCTCAGGGGGGAGCGCATGCATGAGCAGTACTTC
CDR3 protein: CASSLRGERMHEQYF

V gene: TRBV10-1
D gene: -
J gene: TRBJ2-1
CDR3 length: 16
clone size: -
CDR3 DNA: TGCGCCAGCAGTGAGTCCGGGACACCCCGTAACAATGAGCAGTTCTTC
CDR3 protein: CASSESGTPRNNEQFF

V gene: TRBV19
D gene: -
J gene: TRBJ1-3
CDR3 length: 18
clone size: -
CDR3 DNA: TGTGCCAGTAGTATAGTGGGTGGCGGCGTCCGCTCTGGAAACACCATATATTTT
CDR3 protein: CASSIVGGGVRSGNTIYF

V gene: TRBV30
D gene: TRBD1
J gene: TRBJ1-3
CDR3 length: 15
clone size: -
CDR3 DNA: TGTGCCTGGACTGGTACAGGGGGAGGTGGAAACACCATATATTTT
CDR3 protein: CAWTGTGGGGNTIYF

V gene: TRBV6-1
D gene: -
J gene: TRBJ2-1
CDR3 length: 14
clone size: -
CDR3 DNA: TGTGCCAGCGAGCTTCGGGATACCTCCAATGAGCAGTTCTTC
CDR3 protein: CASELRDTSNEQFF

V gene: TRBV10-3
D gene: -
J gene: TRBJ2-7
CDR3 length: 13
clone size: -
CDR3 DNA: TGTGCCATCAGTGACTTAACATCCTACGAGCAGTACTTC
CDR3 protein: CAISDLTSYEQYF

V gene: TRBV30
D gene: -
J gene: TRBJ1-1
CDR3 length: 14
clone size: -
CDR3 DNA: TGTGCCTGGGACGCCGGGACATTGAACACTGAAGCTTTCTTT
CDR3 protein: CAWDAGTLNTEAFF

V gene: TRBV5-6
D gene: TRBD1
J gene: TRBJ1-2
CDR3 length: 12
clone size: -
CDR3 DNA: TGTGCCAGCCGGGACAGCCTCTATGGCTACACCTTC
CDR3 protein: CASRDSLYGYTF

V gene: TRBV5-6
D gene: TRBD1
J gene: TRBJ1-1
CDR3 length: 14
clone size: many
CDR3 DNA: TGTGCCAGCAGCGCTTCCCGACAGGGGACTGAAGCTTTCTTT
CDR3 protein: CASSASRQGTEAFF

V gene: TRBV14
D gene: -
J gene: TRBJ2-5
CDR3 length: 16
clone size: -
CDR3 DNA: TGTGCCAGCAGCAAAAAGCCGCGGGGAAGTGGGGAGACCCAGTACTTC
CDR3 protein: CASSKKPRGSGETQYF

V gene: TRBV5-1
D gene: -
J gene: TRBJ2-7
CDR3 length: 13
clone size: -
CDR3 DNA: TGCGCCAGCAGCTTGGCATCGGGCTACGAGCAGTACTTC
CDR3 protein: CASSLASGYEQYF

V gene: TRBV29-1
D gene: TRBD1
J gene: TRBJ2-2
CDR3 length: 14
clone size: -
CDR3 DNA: TGCAGCGTTGGGACAGGAATGAACACCGGGGAGCTGTTTTTT
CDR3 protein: CSVGTGMNTGELFF

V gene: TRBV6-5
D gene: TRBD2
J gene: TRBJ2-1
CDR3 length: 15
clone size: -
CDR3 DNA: TGTGCCAGCAGCTATAGCGGGAGAGGCTATGATGAGCAGTTCTTC
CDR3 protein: CASSYSGRGYDEQFF

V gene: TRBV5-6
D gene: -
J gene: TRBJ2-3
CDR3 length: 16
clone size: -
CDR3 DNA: TGTGCCAGCAGCTTCGAGGGTCATCCCTCAGTGGGTACGCAGTATTTT
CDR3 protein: CASSFEGHPSVGTQYF

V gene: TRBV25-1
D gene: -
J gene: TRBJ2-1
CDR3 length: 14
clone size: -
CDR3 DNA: TGTGCCAGCAGTGAATATATAGGAGGGAATGAGCAGTTCTTC
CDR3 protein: CASSEYIGGNEQFF

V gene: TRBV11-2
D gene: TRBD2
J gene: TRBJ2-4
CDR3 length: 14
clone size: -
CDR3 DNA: TGTGCCAGCAGCTTAGGCGGGGGGACAAACATTCAGTACTTC
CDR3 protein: CASSLGGGTNIQYF